The rows below give T cell receptor beta chains drawn from one sample of a study of blood T cell repertoires in COVID-19. Sequencing was performed with immunoSEQ multiplex PCR; in TCRdb, only in-frame clones are kept and a portion is missing. The data contain about 72,000 clones, roughly 90% of them singletons. Sequencing was performed on peripheral blood. Receptors originate from a human donor in a cohort sampled during active COVID-19. CDR3s include the opening cysteine and the closing phenylalanine or tryptophan. The D gene is left open where the match is weak. Clone size is shown for a subset of rows, as once, few, many or a class of expanded clone.

d_gene | j_gene | abundance | v_gene | CDR3nt | CDR3aa
TRBD2 | TRBJ2-1 | NA | TRBV27 | TGTGCCAGCAGTTTAAGCGGGGGATCCTACAATGAGCAGTTCTTC | CASSLSGGSYNEQFF
TRBD1 | TRBJ1-5 | NA | TRBV28 | TGTGCCAGCAGTTCTCACTCCGGGACAGGGGGCAATCAGCCCCAGCATTTT | CASSSHSGTGGNQPQHF
NA | TRBJ1-2 | once | TRBV7-3 | TGTGCCAGCAGCTTAATGGAGAGGAGCTATGGCTACACCTTC | CASSLMERSYGYTF
TRBD1 | TRBJ1-4 | NA | TRBV27 | TGTGCCAGCAGTCCCGGGACAGGATGGCGAAAACTGTTTTTT | CASSPGTGWRKLFF
NA | TRBJ2-1 | NA | TRBV11-1 | TGTGCCAGCAGCTTATGGGACAAGTCCTACAATGAGCAGTTCTTC | CASSLWDKSYNEQFF
NA | TRBJ2-3 | few | TRBV7-9 | TGTGCCAGCAGCTTGGCAGAAGTCACGCAGTATTTT | CASSLAEVTQYF
TRBD2 | TRBJ2-1 | NA | TRBV11-2 | TGTGCCAGCAGAGAGACTAGCGGCTACAATGAGCAGTTCTTC | CASRETSGYNEQFF
TRBD2 | TRBJ2-2 | NA | TRBV5-6 | TGTGCCAGCAGCGTCCCTAGCGGGAGGGGGACCGGGGAGCTGTTTTTT | CASSVPSGRGTGELFF
TRBD2 | TRBJ2-7 | NA | TRBV4-3 | TGCGCCAGCAGCCAAGATACGGCTAGCGGGAGGTTGCAGTACTTC | CASSQDTASGRLQYF
TRBD1 | TRBJ1-3 | NA | TRBV5-1 | TGCGCCACCAAACAGGGGATCTCTGGAAACACCATATATTTT | CATKQGISGNTIYF
NA | TRBJ2-5 | NA | TRBV12-3/TRBV12-4 | TGTGCCAGCAGTTTAGATCTTGAGACCCAGTACTTC | CASSLDLETQYF
NA | TRBJ2-3 | NA | TRBV6-5 | TGTGCCAGCAGAGACAACAGGGATACGCAGTATTTT | CASRDNRDTQYF
NA | TRBJ1-6 | NA | TRBV7-3 | TGTGCCAGCAGCCTCCGGGGGACCGGTAATAATTCACCCCTCCACTTT | CASSLRGTGNNSPLHF
NA | TRBJ2-7 | once | TRBV27 | TGTGCCAGCAGTTTTGGAGACCCGAGCTACGAGCAGTACTTC | CASSFGDPSYEQYF
NA | TRBJ2-5 | NA | TRBV6-4 | TGTGCCAGCAGCTCTTGGCGGGGGCCAGAGACCCAGTACTTC | CASSSWRGPETQYF
NA | TRBJ2-4 | once | TRBV7-2 | TGTGCCAGCAGCTTAGGAGGCACGCTAGCCAAAAACATTCAGTACTTC | CASSLGGTLAKNIQYF
TRBD1 | TRBJ2-7 | NA | TRBV7-9 | TGTGCCAGCAGCCCTAGGGGACAGCGCTACGAGCAGTACTTC | CASSPRGQRYEQYF
NA | TRBJ2-7 | NA | TRBV28 | TGTGCCAGCAGTTTAGGAGGCTCAGGCCTCTACGAGCAGTACTTC | CASSLGGSGLYEQYF
NA | TRBJ2-2 | NA | TRBV7-9 | TGTGCCAGCAGTGCCCCCAGGATGGACACCGGGGAGCTGTTTTTT | CASSAPRMDTGELFF
NA | TRBJ1-2 | NA | TRBV7-9 | TGTGCCAGCAGCTTAGCCCAGGGATTAAACTCGCGATACACCTTC | CASSLAQGLNSRYTF
TRBD2 | TRBJ2-3 | NA | TRBV7-9 | TGTGCCAGCAGCCGCGGGACTAGCGGCACAGATACGCAGTATTTT | CASSRGTSGTDTQYF
NA | TRBJ2-1 | NA | TRBV7-9 | TGTGCCAGCAGCCAGCCAAGGGGGGGCCCAGACCAGGAGCAGTTCTTC | CASSQPRGGPDQEQFF
TRBD2 | TRBJ2-3 | NA | TRBV29-1 | TGCAGCGCTTCAGGGACTAGCGGGAGACCCGATACGCAGTATTTT | CSASGTSGRPDTQYF
TRBD1 | TRBJ2-5 | NA | TRBV18 | TGTGCCAGCTCGACTCCGGGACAGACAGAGACCCAGTACTTC | CASSTPGQTETQYF
NA | TRBJ1-2 | few | TRBV3-1/TRBV3-2 | TGTGCCAGCAGCCAAGATATCACGGGGTGGGGTGGCTACACCTTC | CASSQDITGWGGYTF
TRBD1 | TRBJ2-3 | NA | TRBV7-2 | TGTGCCAGCAGCTCGGGACAGGGCACAGATACGCAGTATTTT | CASSSGQGTDTQYF
NA | TRBJ2-3 | NA | TRBV5-1 | TGCGCCAGCAGCTTGGCTACTAACACAGATACGCAGTATTTT | CASSLATNTDTQYF
NA | TRBJ2-1 | NA | TRBV4-2 | TGTGCCAGCAGCCAAGTCGGAGGTCGGGATGAGCAGTTCTTC | CASSQVGGRDEQFF
NA | TRBJ2-7 | NA | TRBV7-9 | TGTGCCAGCGATACTACAGGGTCCGAGCAGTACTTC | CASDTTGSEQYF
NA | TRBJ2-7 | NA | TRBV27 | TGTGCCAGCAGTTTTACGGGAGCCCACGAGCAGTACTTC | CASSFTGAHEQYF
TRBD1 | TRBJ2-5 | NA | TRBV18 | TGTGCCAGCTCCTTAACAGGGGGCCTACCCCCGGGAGAGACCCAGTACTTC | CASSLTGGLPPGETQYF
NA | TRBJ2-1 | NA | TRBV7-2 | TGTGCCAGCAGCTTAACTACCGAGCAGTTCTTC | CASSLTTEQFF
TRBD1 | TRBJ2-1 | NA | TRBV10-3 | TGTGCCATCAGTGATATAGGACAGGGCCACAATGAGCAGTTCTTC | CAISDIGQGHNEQFF
NA | TRBJ1-4 | once | TRBV21-1 | TGTGCCATCCCAGAGACAGGAATTAATGAAAAACTGTTTTTT | CAIPETGINEKLFF
TRBD1 | TRBJ2-7 | NA | TRBV4-1 | TGCGCCAGCGCCGAGAGACAGGGGCGGGACGAGCAGTACTTC | CASAERQGRDEQYF
NA | TRBJ1-3 | NA | TRBV3-1/TRBV3-2 | TGTGCCAGCAGCTTCTCAGGGTTCTCTGGAAACACCATATATTTT | CASSFSGFSGNTIYF
NA | TRBJ2-5 | NA | TRBV5-6 | TGTGCCAGCAGCTTGCAGGCAGGGGAAGAGACCCAGTACTTC | CASSLQAGEETQYF
TRBD1 | TRBJ1-2 | NA | TRBV7-9 | TGTGCCAGCAGCTTAGAAGGGGGCCAAGACTATGGCTACACCTTC | CASSLEGGQDYGYTF
TRBD2 | TRBJ2-1 | NA | TRBV29-1 | TGCAGCGCCGTGACTAGCGGGAGGGCCTTTATGAATGAGCAGTTCTTC | CSAVTSGRAFMNEQFF
TRBD1 | TRBJ2-7 | few | TRBV11-1 | TGTGCCAGCAGCCCTTGGACAGGGGGCGAGTACGAGCAGTACTTC | CASSPWTGGEYEQYF
TRBD1 | TRBJ2-1 | NA | TRBV5-1 | TGCGCCAGCAGCTTGGGACAGGGCTACAATGAGCAGTTCTTC | CASSLGQGYNEQFF
NA | TRBJ2-7 | NA | TRBV25-1 | TGTGCCAGCAGTGAATCCCCACTTTTCTACGAGCAGTACTTC | CASSESPLFYEQYF
NA | TRBJ2-7 | NA | TRBV7-2 | TGTGCCAGCAGCTTAAGCGTGACGTCGAGCTCCTACGAGCAGTACTTC | CASSLSVTSSSYEQYF
TRBD2 | TRBJ2-1 | NA | TRBV4-1 | TGCGCCAGCAGCCAAAATAGCGGGAGGGAGCAGTTCTTC | CASSQNSGREQFF
TRBD2 | TRBJ2-5 | once | TRBV6-2/TRBV6-3 | TGTGCCAGCAGTTACCCCGTCGAGCTAGCGGGAGGGCCGGAGCGAGAGACCCAGTACTTC | CASSYPVELAGGPERETQYF
TRBD2 | TRBJ2-1 | NA | TRBV29-1 | TGCAGCGTTGAGGCTAGCGGGAGTTTCTATGAGCAGTTCTTC | CSVEASGSFYEQFF
TRBD1 | TRBJ2-3 | NA | TRBV5-1 | TGCGCCAGCAGCCCCCGACAGGGTCGATTCACAGATACGCAGTATTTT | CASSPRQGRFTDTQYF
NA | TRBJ1-1 | NA | TRBV6-1 | TGTGCCAGCAGTGAAGGAACAGGCCTTGTTGAAGCTTTCTTT | CASSEGTGLVEAFF
TRBD1 | TRBJ2-7 | NA | TRBV7-2 | TGTGCCAGCAGCCCGGACAGGGGCTCCTACGAGCAGTACTTC | CASSPDRGSYEQYF
NA | TRBJ2-3 | NA | TRBV2 | TGTGCCAGCAACGGTCCCTTCACAGATACGCAGTATTTT | CASNGPFTDTQYF
NA | TRBJ1-2 | NA | TRBV7-2 | TGTGCCAGCAGCTTTGACCCGCAGGGAGGCTACACCTTC | CASSFDPQGGYTF
NA | TRBJ1-6 | NA | TRBV7-2 | TGTGCCAGCAGCTTAGGTTCCGGGAGCTCCTATAATTCACCCCTCCACTTT | CASSLGSGSSYNSPLHF
NA | TRBJ2-1 | NA | TRBV30 | TGTGCCTGGAGTCGGACTGCCCAAGTGCAGTTCTTC | CAWSRTAQVQFF
TRBD2 | TRBJ2-4 | once | TRBV27 | TGTGCCAGCAGACCGGGACTAGCGCAAAACATTCAGTACTTC | CASRPGLAQNIQYF
TRBD2 | TRBJ2-7 | NA | TRBV29-1 | TGCAGCGTTGAAGAGGGGGGGTCCTACGAGCAGTACTTC | CSVEEGGSYEQYF